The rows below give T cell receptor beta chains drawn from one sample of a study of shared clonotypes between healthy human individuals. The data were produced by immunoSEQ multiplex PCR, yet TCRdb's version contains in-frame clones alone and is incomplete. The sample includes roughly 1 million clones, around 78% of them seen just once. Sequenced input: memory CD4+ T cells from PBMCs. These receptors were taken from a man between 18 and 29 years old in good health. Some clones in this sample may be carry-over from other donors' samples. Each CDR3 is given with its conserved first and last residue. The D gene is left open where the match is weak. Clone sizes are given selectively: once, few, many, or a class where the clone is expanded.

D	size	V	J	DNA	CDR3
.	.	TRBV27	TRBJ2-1	TGTGCCAGCAGTTTCCGGGTTAGGAACAATGAGCAGTTCTTC	CASSFRVRNNEQFF
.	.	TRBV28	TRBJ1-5	TGTGCCAGCAGTTTTGGAAGCATAAATAGCAATCAGCCCCAGCATTTT	CASSFGSINSNQPQHF
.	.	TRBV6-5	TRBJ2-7	TGTGCCAGCAGGGGGATCGCGGCCAATACCTACGAGCAGTACTTC	CASRGIAANTYEQYF
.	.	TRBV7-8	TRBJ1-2	TGTGCCAGCAGCTCCGGGGGGGGTGTCCCCTATGGCTACACCTTC	CASSSGGGVPYGYTF
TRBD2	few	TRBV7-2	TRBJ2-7	TGTGCCAGCAGACGGACCGGACTAGAGGCCGACGAGCAGTACTTC	CASRRTGLEADEQYF
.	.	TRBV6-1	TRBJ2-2	TGTGCCAGCAGTGGACTCGGGAGCGAGGCCGGGGAGCTGTTTTTT	CASSGLGSEAGELFF
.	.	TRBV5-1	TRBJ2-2	TGCGCCAGCAGCTTGGGTTCGGGTGGAACCGGGGAGCTGTTTTTT	CASSLGSGGTGELFF
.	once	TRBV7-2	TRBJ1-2	TGTGCCAGCAGCTTAGGTACCGGGGGGGCGCAAGGCTACACCTTC	CASSLGTGGAQGYTF
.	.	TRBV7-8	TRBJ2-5	TGTGCCAGCAGGATGAGGGGGGGCGGGGAGACCCAGTACTTC	CASRMRGGGETQYF
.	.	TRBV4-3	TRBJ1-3	TGCGCCAGCAGCCCGTCGAGCGGGGCTGGAAACACCATATATTTT	CASSPSSGAGNTIYF
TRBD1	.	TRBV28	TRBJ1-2	TGTGCCAGCAGTTCCCAGGGGGGCTATGGCTACACCTTC	CASSSQGGYGYTF
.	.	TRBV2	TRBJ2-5	TGTGCCAGCAGTGATAATAGCCAAGAGACCCAGTACTTC	CASSDNSQETQYF
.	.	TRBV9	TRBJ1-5	TGTGCCAGCAGCCTTTCGGACCATCAGCCCCAGCATTTT	CASSLSDHQPQHF
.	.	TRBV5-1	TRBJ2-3	TGCGCCAGCAGCTTGGCACCTAGCGCAAACACAGATACGCAGTATTTT	CASSLAPSANTDTQYF
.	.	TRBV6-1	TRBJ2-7	TGTGCCAGCAGTGAGAACCGCCTGGGGGCGCGGCATTACGAGCAGTACTTC	CASSENRLGARHYEQYF
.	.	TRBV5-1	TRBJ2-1	TGCGCCAGCAGCTTGTGGATGAGCTCCTACAATGAGCAGTTCTTC	CASSLWMSSYNEQFF
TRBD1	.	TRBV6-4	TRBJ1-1	TGTGCCAGCAGTGGGTGGACAGGGAACACTGAAGCTTTCTTT	CASSGWTGNTEAFF
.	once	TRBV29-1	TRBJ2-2	TGCAGCGTTGGTACAGCGTTATCCGGGGAGCTGTTTTTT	CSVGTALSGELFF
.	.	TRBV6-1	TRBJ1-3	TGTGCCAGCGACAGCCTGAGCTCTGGAAACACCATATATTTT	CASDSLSSGNTIYF
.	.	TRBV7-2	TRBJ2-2	TGTGCCAGCAGCTTAGGGGGCCGGGTACCGAACACCGGGGAGCTGTTTTTT	CASSLGGRVPNTGELFF
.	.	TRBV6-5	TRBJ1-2	TGTGCCAGCAGTTACTCGATTGGGCCCCCATACACCTTC	CASSYSIGPPYTF
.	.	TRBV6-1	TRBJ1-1	TGTGCCAGCAGTGAATTTCTTAAGGGGCGGGAAGCTTTCTTT	CASSEFLKGREAFF
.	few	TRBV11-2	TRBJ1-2	TGTGCCAGCAGCTTTAGCAATTATGGCTACACCTTC	CASSFSNYGYTF
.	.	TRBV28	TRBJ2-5	TGTGCCAGCAGTTCCAGGGTGGAGACCCAGTACTTC	CASSSRVETQYF
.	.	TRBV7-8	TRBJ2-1	TGTGCCAGCAGCTTTGAAGGGGGTGAGCAGTTCTTC	CASSFEGGEQFF
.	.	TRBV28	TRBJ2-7	TGTGCCAGCAGTGGTGGAGGGGGGGGTCCCCCCGAGCAGTACTTC	CASSGGGGGPPEQYF
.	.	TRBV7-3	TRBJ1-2	TGTGCCAGCAGCCCAGGACGGCAGAGGGCTAACTATGGCTACACCTTC	CASSPGRQRANYGYTF
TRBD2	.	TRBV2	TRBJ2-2	TGTGCCAGCAGTGAGGTGGTAGCGGGAGACCGGGAGCTGTTTTTT	CASSEVVAGDRELFF
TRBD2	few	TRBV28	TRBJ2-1	TGTGCCAGCAGTCTTCGACTAGCGGGAGGGCCGCGTTGGGAGCAGTTCTTC	CASSLRLAGGPRWEQFF
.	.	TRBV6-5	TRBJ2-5	TGTGCCAGCAGTCACGGGGAGTACCAAGAGACCCAGTACTTC	CASSHGEYQETQYF
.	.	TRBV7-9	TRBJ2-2	TGTGCCAGCAGATTAGGGTACCGGGGGCCCACCGGGGAGCTGTTTTTT	CASRLGYRGPTGELFF